This record concerns one T cell receptor (beta chain) sequence. Based on its abundance in the sample, this clonotype is medium-sized (0.01 to 0.1%). This clone's antigen is unknown. Within one base of it there is no much larger clone, and no base qualities were kept. In light of the paper, this sample's time point label describes: before preoperative PTX-NDP chemotherapy. Patients received paclitaxel-nedaplatin as preoperative chemotherapy before surgery. Libraries were made using PCR. The instrument given in TCRdb is HiSeq X Ten. High-throughput sequencing was used to characterize TCR repertoires. TCRdb trimmed the raw reads at Q25, called clones with MiXCR and kept productive beta chains. Rows are unified per CDR3 protein, each entry keeping the most common DNA and genes. This sample has fewer than 8,000 distinct CDR3 sequences in its table, and less than 40% of those were observed once. The ten largest clones represent 11% to 15% of the sample.

The CDR3 covers 15 residues, taking in both the cysteine and the phenylalanine. CDR3 DNA is the only sequence kept; it has 45 bases, read in frame from the first base. CDR1 and CDR2 (MRHNA, SNTAGT) derive from the germline V gene. A distance of 9 bases separates the germline ends of V and J, which lose 3 bases and 0 bases respectively. The data stem from a study of esophageal squamous cell carcinoma under preoperative chemotherapy (dated by TCRdb to the late 2010s). Broadly, across the study: In the study, TCR repertoires were profiled in both peripheral blood T cells and tumor-infiltrating lymphocytes. The effects of paclitaxel-nedaplatin chemotherapy on T-cell receptor repertoires in patients with esophageal squamous cell carcinoma were assessed. The cohort comprised about 5 patients with primary esophageal squamous cell carcinoma. Repertoires from samples collected before paclitaxel-nedaplatin therapy were compared with repertoires from samples collected after the therapy. Points the paper makes about the study in general: Paclitaxel-nedaplatin therapy induced immediate and substantial clonotype frequency changes, with contraction more likely among abundant clones than amplification. Only five patients with esophageal squamous cell carcinoma were analyzed, making for a small cohort. Rather than arising solely from local clonal changes, post-treatment tumor-infiltrating lymphocytes appeared to come partly from peripheral T cells that migrated into the tumor. After chemotherapy, TCR diversity rose significantly in peripheral T cells, but this increase was not seen in tumor-infiltrating lymphocytes.

This TCR was recovered from a human donor with esophageal squamous cell carcinoma. The donor label of this sample is uncertain. This chain joins TRBV6-4 to TRBJ2-1; 6 matching bases give a weak D call of TRBD2. Collection took place from a patient given preoperative chemotherapy. The CDR3 in this case is CASSERDNSYNEQFF. The DNA sequence follows: TGTGCCAGCAGTGAGCGGGATAACTCCTACAATGAGCAGTTCTTC.